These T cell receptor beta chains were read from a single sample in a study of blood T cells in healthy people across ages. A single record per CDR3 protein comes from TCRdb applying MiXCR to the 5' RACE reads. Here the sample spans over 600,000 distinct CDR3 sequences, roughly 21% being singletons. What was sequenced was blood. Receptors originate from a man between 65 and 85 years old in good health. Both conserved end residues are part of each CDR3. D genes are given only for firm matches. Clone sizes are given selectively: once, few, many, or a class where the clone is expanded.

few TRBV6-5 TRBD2 CASSYAAGVYEQYF
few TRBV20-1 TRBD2 CSASDFSGSLYNEQFF
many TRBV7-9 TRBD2 CASSPGTSGSRDNEQFF
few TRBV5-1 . CASSFQRTQETQYF
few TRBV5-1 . CASSLLDSGETQYF
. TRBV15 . CATRNDGGAGNEKLFF
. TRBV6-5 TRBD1 CASTRDRTNTGELFF
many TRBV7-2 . CASSLGSAYNEQFF
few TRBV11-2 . CASSTPLATSTDTQYF
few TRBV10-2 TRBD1 CASISPGQGKDEQYF
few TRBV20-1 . CSASGQLNEKLFF
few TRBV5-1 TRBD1 CASSKDRGQLNTEAFF
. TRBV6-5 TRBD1 CASRTPKGQGAPYGYTF
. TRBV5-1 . CASSLVVGSNEQFF